The 10 T cell receptor beta chains presented below share a single source sample, sequenced in a study of blood T cell repertoires in COVID-19. Sequenced by immunoSEQ multiplex PCR; TCRdb stores in-frame clones only, minus some. Among 250,000 to 300,000 clones listed, more than 80% were seen once. The sequencing input was peripheral blood. These receptors all stem from a woman aged 40 to 50 with acute or convalescent COVID-19.

J is TRBJ2-5 and V is TRBV20-1; D ambiguous. The CDR3 loop spans 13 amino acids. The V gene lost 3 bases and the J gene lost 1 base, with 9 bases spanning the gap. Germline values: CDR1 DFQATT, CDR2 SNEGSKA (reference sequence). The CDR3 DNA is TGCAGTGCTAGTTACCAGGTCCAAGAGACCCAGTACTTC. Protein sequence: CSASYQVQETQYF.

The rearrangement joins TRBV5-1 to TRBJ1-2, with TRBD1 matching 7 bases. V was pared by 1 base and J by 8 bases, with 11 bases of the junction left unmatched. The germline V gene has CDR1 SGHRS and CDR2 YFSETQ. This CDR3 spans 15 amino acids. The CDR3 sequence is CASSLIYRGSYGYTF. CDR3 sequence (DNA): TGCGCCAGCAGCTTGATCTACAGGGGTTCCTACGGCTACACCTTC.

The genes are TRBV2 and TRBJ1-5; D ambiguous. V lost 7 bases, J lost 3 bases, and 16 bases lay in between. The CDR3 consists of 15 residues. Germline V CDR1 and CDR2: SNHLY, FYNNEI. The CDR3 protein is CASTPDSGINQPQHF. CDR3 sequence (DNA): TGTGCCAGCACCCCCGATTCGGGGATCAATCAGCCCCAGCATTTT.

V is TRBV16 and J is TRBJ1-3; D is unclear. Per germline, CDR1 KGHSY and CDR2 FQNENV. The CDR3 is made up of 15 amino acids. Trimming stripped 1 base from V and 0 bases from J, with 7 bases between. The CDR3 nucleotides read TGTGCCAGCAGCCAATTTGCGGGCTCTGGAAACACCATATATTTT. It specifies CASSQFAGSGNTIYF.

The rearrangement links TRBV3-1 (or the pseudogene TRBV3-2) to TRBJ1-4; the D gene is possibly TRBD1 (5 bases). The CDR3 contains 15 residues. CDR1 and CDR2 from the germline V gene are LGHDT and YNNKEL (reference sequence). Trimming left V 2 bases short and J 5 bases short, with 12 bases between. CDR3 sequence (DNA): TGTGCCAGCAGCCAACAGACAGTGAAAAATGAAAAACTGTTTTTT. Translating it yields CASSQQTVKNEKLFF.

This chain joins TRBV6-5 and TRBJ1-1; D remains unclear. This CDR3 is 13 amino acids long. The V gene's germline CDR1 is MNHEY and CDR2 SVGAGI. Trimming left V 0 bases short and J 7 bases short, with 9 bases between. The CDR3 DNA is TGTGCCAGCAGTTACTCGAGAGATTTTGAAGCTTTCTTT. Translation gives CASSYSRDFEAFF.

J is TRBJ1-5 and V is TRBV3-1 (or the pseudogene TRBV3-2), with 9 bases fitting TRBD1. V trimming: 4 bases; J trimming: 7 bases; junction bases outside the gene matches: 2. CDR3 size: 13 residues. From germline, CDR1 is LGHDT and CDR2 YNNKEL (reference sequence). CDR3 loop: CASSPDRGQPQHF. CDR3 coding DNA: TGTGCCAGCAGCCCGGACAGGGGACAGCCCCAGCATTTT.

The chain employs TRBV3-1 (or the pseudogene TRBV3-2) and TRBJ2-3; TRBD2 aligns across 8 bases. This CDR3 spans 19 amino acids. Germline loops: CDR1 LGHDT, CDR2 YNNKEL (reference sequence). Trimming at V came to 4 bases and at J to 7 bases, leaving 22 bases not matched to a gene. In DNA form, the CDR3 reads TGTGCCAGCAGCCTCTCCAGGGGAGCGGGGGCCCCTCTTAGAAATACGCAGTATTTT. This codes for CASSLSRGAGAPLRNTQYF.

The chain joins TRBV28 to TRBJ1-1, with D possibly being TRBD1 (6 bases). The CDR3 spans 12 residues. Per the germline V gene, CDR1 is MDHEN and CDR2 is SYDVKM. V was cut by 3 bases and J by 6 bases, with 8 bases left in between. The CDR3 sequence is CASSLQGSEAFF. The CDR3 DNA sequence: TGTGCCAGCAGTTTGCAGGGGTCTGAAGCTTTCTTT.

The V call is TRBV4-1, the J call TRBJ1-5; D is undetermined. V lost 4 bases to trimming and J lost 0 bases, with 16 bases between them. From germline, CDR1 is MGHRA and CDR2 YSYEKL. This CDR3 is built from 17 residues. As DNA, the CDR3 is TGCGCCAGCAGCCCTGGCACAGACCCTTATAGCAATCAGCCCCAGCATTTT. Protein sequence: CASSPGTDPYSNQPQHF.